This entry lists 7 T cell receptor beta chains sequenced from one sample in a study of shared clonotypes between healthy human individuals (dated by TCRdb to between 2020 and 2021). The library was built by means of the immunoSEQ multiplex PCR assay. This immuneACCESS table, as held by TCRdb, lists in-frame sequences with V and J called but not all clones. Of the missing ones, under half trace to an unresolved V gene in checked studies; the others have no known cause. The sample data list 2,100,000 or so clones, and 90% to 97% of these were observed just once. The ten largest clonotypes hold around 0.13% of the sample. The sequenced sample consisted of naive CD4+ T cells sorted from blood. The cell subset or site label, as the study defines it: CD45RA+ positively selected. These receptor sequences come from a man between 18 and 35 years old in good health.

The chain joins TRBV29-1 to TRBJ2-4, with D perhaps assigned TRBD1 or TRBD2 (5 bases each). Germline CDR1 and CDR2: SQVTM and ANQGSEA. The CDR3 sequence is 16 residues long. Between the trimmed V and J ends, which lost 4 bases and 5 bases, there was a span of 21 bases. The CDR3, as DNA: TGCAGCGTTGGACCCCGGGACGCCGAAGGGGAAAACATTCAGTACTTC. It is translated as CSVGPRDAEGENIQYF.

Of note for this clone: Other DNA sequences within the sample encode an identical CDR3. The chain recombines TRBV28 with TRBJ1-5, with 9 bases that match TRBD1. V was clipped by 6 bases and J by 2 bases; unmatched bases: 5. Germline V lookup: CDR1 MDHEN, CDR2 SYDVKM. The CDR3 contains 15 residues. CDR3 sequence reads: CASSPTGGGNQPQHF. Here the CDR3 DNA reads TGTGCCAGCAGCCCCACAGGGGGCGGCAATCAGCCCCAGCATTTT.

V usage is TRBV19 and J usage is TRBJ2-1; the D call may be TRBD1 or TRBD2 (5 bases each). V was trimmed by 6 bases and J by 7 bases, leaving 19 bases between them. The CDR3 runs 15 residues. Germline CDR1 is LNHDA and CDR2 is SQIVND (reference sequence). The CDR3 is CASSLGAEVRNEQFF. The CDR3 nucleotides read TGTGCCAGTAGCCTCGGGGCAGAGGTTAGGAATGAGCAGTTCTTC.

The rearrangement uses TRBV6-6 and TRBJ1-5, with D tentatively TRBD1 (6 bases). Trimming shortened V by 6 bases and J by 7 bases, and 13 bases separated the two germline ends. Per the germline V gene, CDR1 is MNHNY and CDR2 is SVGAGI (reference sequence). The CDR3 extends over 13 amino acids. The CDR3 bases are TGTGCCAGCAGCCCGGACAGTCCGCAGCCCCAGCATTTT. As protein: CASSPDSPQPQHF.

CDR3 nucleotides: TGTGCCAGCAGTTCCGACCTTAGTTCACCCCTCCACTTT. Translation gives CASSSDLSSPLHF. The gene calls are TRBV27 and TRBJ1-6; D remains ambiguous. Germline V gene sequence: CDR1 MNHEY, CDR2 SMNVEV (reference sequence). The CDR3 is 13 residues long. Between the trimmed V and J ends, which lost 4 bases and 9 bases, there was a span of 10 bases.

The chain has TRBV19 and TRBJ1-2; 11 bases are a match to TRBD1. Germline CDR1 LNHDA, CDR2 SQIVND (reference sequence). V lost 5 bases to trimming and J lost 8 bases; unmatched junction nucleotides: 7. The CDR3 length is 14 residues. The CDR3 region has the DNA TGTGCCAGTAGTCGGGACAGGGGGAAGAACGGCTACACCTTC. This translates into CASSRDRGKNGYTF. The variable domain in full, with the rest retrieved from reference TRBV19 and TRBJ1-2, is DGGITQSPKYLFRKEGQNVTLSCEQNLNHDAMYWYRQDPGQGLRLIYYSQIVNDFQKGDIAEGYSVSREKKESFPLTVTSAQKNPTAFYLCASSRDRGKNGYTFGSGTRLTVV.

V is TRBV29-1 and J is TRBJ1-2, with D perhaps TRBD1 (5 bases). The V gene lost 5 bases and the J gene lost 0 bases, with 25 bases spanning the gap. CDR3 length equals 18 residues. Germline V gene data show CDR1 as SQVTM and CDR2 as ANQGSEA. CDR3 sequence: CSVRVEPGPPLPNYGYTF. Written as DNA, the CDR3 is TGCAGCGTTCGTGTGGAACCGGGACCTCCTCTCCCTAACTATGGCTACACCTTC. Drawing the rest from reference TRBV29-1 and TRBJ1-2, the complete variable domain is SAVISQKPSRDICQRGTSLTIQCQVDSQVTMMFWYRQQPGQSLTLIATANQGSEATYESGFVIDKFPISRPNLTFSTLTVSNMSPEDSSIYLCSVRVEPGPPLPNYGYTFGSGTRLTVV.